Below, 18 T cell receptor beta chains from the same sample are listed, as sequenced in a study of blood T cell repertoires in COVID-19 (dated by TCRdb to 2020 to 2022). The library came from the immunoSEQ multiplex PCR assay. TCRdb provides this immuneACCESS table in a form limited to in-frame rearrangements. Some clones are lacking; in checked studies, under half of them reflect an unresolved V gene, and why the rest are absent is not known. This sample lists approximately 350,000 clones; around 86% were detected once. The ten largest clones add up to about 4.8% of the sample. Specimen: PBMCs or T cells enriched from blood (not recorded which). The receptors here all came from a woman aged 50 to 60 who had recovered from COVID-19.

This chain uses TRBV30 with TRBJ2-1, with TRBD1 as a possible D gene (5 bases). CDR1 and CDR2 from the germline V gene are GTSNPN and SVGIG (reference sequence). The CDR3 spans 14 residues. V lost 0 bases, J lost 4 bases, and 10 bases lay in between. Written as DNA, the CDR3 is TGTGCCTGGAGTGTACAGCAGGGATACAATGAGCAGTTCTTC. Amino acids: CAWSVQQGYNEQFF.

This clone was observed once. The gene calls are TRBV2 and TRBJ1-5; 8 bases are a match to TRBD1. This CDR3 spans 14 amino acids. Trimming removed 7 bases from V and 7 bases from J; junction bases left unmatched: 9. The germline CDR1 and CDR2 sequences are SNHLY and FYNNEI. This CDR3 reads CASMGTGLGQPQHF. CDR3 DNA sequence: TGTGCCAGCATGGGGACAGGCCTGGGGCAGCCCCAGCATTTT.

This clone appeared a few times. The chain links TRBV19 to TRBJ1-4, with TRBD1 as a possible D gene (6 bases). The CDR3 is 16 amino acids. V was trimmed by 6 bases and J by 3 bases, leaving 17 bases between them. The germline V gene has CDR1 LNHDA and CDR2 SQIVND (reference sequence). The CDR3 loop is CASSPLDRAANEKLFF. The CDR3 DNA follows: TGTGCCAGTAGCCCTTTGGACAGAGCAGCTAATGAAAAACTGTTTTTT. The variable domain in full, with the rest retrieved from reference TRBV19 and TRBJ1-4, is DGGITQSPKYLFRKEGQNVTLSCEQNLNHDAMYWYRQDPGQGLRLIYYSQIVNDFQKGDIAEGYSVSREKKESFPLTVTSAQKNPTAFYLCASSPLDRAANEKLFFGSGTQLSVL.

This clone was seen only a few times. V and J are TRBV6-5 and TRBJ1-2; TRBD1 might be the D (6 bases). The CDR3 loop spans 14 amino acids. Between the trimmed V and J ends, which lost 7 bases and 4 bases, there was a span of 16 bases. The germline V gene has CDR1 MNHEY and CDR2 SVGAGI. This chain's CDR3 is CASTRMGGAYGYTF. In DNA, the CDR3 is TGTGCCAGCACCCGGATGGGGGGGGCCTATGGCTACACCTTC.

The chain combines TRBV18 with TRBJ2-7, with 10 positions matching TRBD1. Germline CDR1 is KGHSH and CDR2 is LQKENI. The CDR3 length is 15 residues. V was clipped by 5 bases and J by 4 bases; unmatched bases: 8. The DNA for the CDR3 is TGTGCCAGCTCAGACCGGGACAGGGGTAAATACGAGCAGTACTTC. Translating gives CASSDRDRGKYEQYF.

The chain combines TRBV3-1 (or the pseudogene TRBV3-2) with TRBJ2-7; TRBD2 is a possible D gene (5 bases). This CDR3 region has 13 residues. Germline V CDR1 and CDR2: LGHDT, YNNKEL (reference sequence). V lost 1 base to trimming and J lost 6 bases, with 10 bases between them. The chain's CDR3 is CASSQARLSEQYF. DNA of the CDR3: TGTGCCAGCAGCCAAGCGAGACTATCCGAGCAGTACTTC.

The CDR3 region is CAISSGGASTGELFF. CDR3 sequence (DNA): TGTGCCATCAGCTCCGGGGGGGCCTCTACCGGGGAGCTGTTTTTT. This chain uses TRBV10-3 with TRBJ2-2; 8 positions match TRBD2. The CDR3 is 15 residues long. CDR1 and CDR2 (germline): ENHRY, SYGVKD. Trimming took 6 bases from V and 5 from J; bases not matched to a gene: 8.

The J gene is TRBJ1-5, the V gene TRBV5-4; D is unclear. Looked up from germline, CDR1 is SGHNT and CDR2 is YYREEE (reference sequence). The CDR3 extends over 13 amino acids. V lost 0 bases, J lost 7 bases, and 8 bases lay in between. This chain's CDR3 is CASSLDREQPQHF. The CDR3 region has the DNA TGTGCCAGCAGCTTGGACAGAGAGCAGCCCCAGCATTTT. Variable domain in full (rest from reference TRBV5-4 and TRBJ1-5): ETGVTQSPTHLIKTRGQQVTLRCSSQSGHNTVSWYQQALGQGPQFIFQYYREEENGRGNFPPRFSGLQFPNYSSELNVNALELDDSALYLCASSLDREQPQHFGDGTRLSIL.

The rearrangement joins TRBV19 to TRBJ2-7; the D gene is possibly TRBD1 (6 bases). Deletions cut 3 bases from V and 6 bases from J, with 15 bases between. Per the germline V gene, CDR1 is LNHDA and CDR2 is SQIVND (reference sequence). The CDR3 runs 14 residues. The chain's CDR3 is CASSIRQEYSEQYF. The CDR3 DNA sequence: TGTGCCAGTAGTATCAGACAGGAATATTCCGAGCAGTACTTC.

There are a few counts of this clone. This rearrangement joins TRBV7-2 to TRBJ2-3; 7 bases are shared with TRBD2. V shed 1 base, J shed 3 bases, and the junction held 4 bases outside the gene matches. In germline, CDR1 is SGHTA, CDR2 FQGNSA. There are 15 residues in the CDR3. CDR3 nucleotide sequence: TGTGCCAGCAGCTTAGATCTAGCGGTAACAGATACGCAGTATTTT. It encodes CASSLDLAVTDTQYF.

This chain joins TRBV6-2 or TRBV6-3 and TRBJ2-7, with 7 bases matching TRBD2. This CDR3 is 15 amino acids long. The V gene end was trimmed by 6 bases and the J gene end by 7 bases; junction bases not matched to a gene: 15. Germline V gene sequence: CDR1 MNHEY, CDR2 SVGEGT. CDR3 amino acids: CASSRRGSGMEEQYF. The CDR3 nucleotides are TGTGCCAGCAGCCGTCGAGGAAGCGGGATGGAAGAGCAGTACTTC.

The J gene is TRBJ1-5, the V gene TRBV7-2; tentative D call: TRBD1 (6 bases). The germline V gene encodes CDR1 SGHTA and CDR2 FQGNSA. CDR3 length equals 16 residues. Trimming pared 0 bases from V and 2 bases from J, leaving 11 bases between. In nucleotides, the CDR3 is TGTGCCAGCAGCTTAGCGCGAGGGGGAGGCAATCAGCCCCAGCATTTT. Its translation: CASSLARGGGNQPQHF.

The rearrangement links TRBV19 to TRBJ1-1, with 10 bases aligning to TRBD1. The CDR3 totals 15 residues. The junction had 7 bases not matched to a gene; V was cut back by 7 bases and J by 2 bases. Germline CDR1 is LNHDA and CDR2 is SQIVND (reference sequence). CDR3 DNA: TGTGCCAGTATCCGGGACAGGGGATTTAACACTGAAGCTTTCTTT. Translated: CASIRDRGFNTEAFF.

V usage is TRBV27 and J usage is TRBJ2-1; 7 bases line up with TRBD1. V lost 4 bases to trimming and J lost 9 bases; unmatched junction nucleotides: 12. Per germline, CDR1 MNHEY and CDR2 SMNVEV (reference sequence). There are 15 residues in the CDR3. The CDR3 region is CASSSTGDGAAEQFF. The CDR3 DNA follows: TGTGCCAGCAGTTCCACAGGGGACGGGGCGGCTGAGCAGTTCTTC.

CDR3 residues: CASSDLAGGPPYEQYF. CDR3 nucleotide sequence: TGTGCCAGCAGTGACTTAGCGGGAGGGCCTCCCTACGAGCAGTACTTC. This chain links TRBV2 with TRBJ2-7; 11 bases match TRBD2. With V trimmed by 3 bases and J by 2 bases, 6 bases remained unmatched. Germline V lookup: CDR1 SNHLY, CDR2 FYNNEI. This CDR3 region has 16 residues.

V is TRBV5-5 and J is TRBJ1-1; D call uncertain. The ends were cut back, 0 bases at V and 6 bases at J, with 12 bases in the middle. This CDR3 is built from 14 residues. Germline V gene data show CDR1 as SGHKS and CDR2 as YYEKEE (reference sequence). This chain's CDR3 is CASSLGPLRAEAFF. The CDR3 DNA sequence: TGTGCCAGCAGCTTGGGCCCCCTTCGGGCTGAAGCTTTCTTT.

The chain employs TRBV6-5 and TRBJ1-2; D gene ambiguous. V was pared by 7 bases and J by 4 bases, with 10 bases between. The CDR3 consists of 12 residues. Germline V gives CDR1 MNHEY, CDR2 SVGAGI. The CDR3 here is CASKEGSYGYTF. The CDR3 nucleotides are TGTGCCAGCAAAGAGGGTAGCTATGGCTACACCTTC.

The chain couples TRBV11-2 to TRBJ2-7, with TRBD1 matching 10 bases. J was trimmed by 6 bases and V by 5 bases; bases with no gene match: 7. The CDR3 extends over 14 amino acids. Germline loops: CDR1 SGHAT, CDR2 FQNNGV. CDR3 in amino acids: CASSGGTGVAEQYF. In DNA, the CDR3 is TGTGCCAGCAGCGGCGGGACAGGGGTCGCCGAGCAGTACTTC.